A selection of T cell receptor beta chains follows, all from one sample in a study of technical replicates of blood from several donors. Profiling relied on immunoSEQ multiplex PCR, and the TCRdb table lists in-frame clones only, not all of them. The data show tens of thousands of clones, approximately 92% seen once. The sequencing input was T cells isolated from PBMCs. Receptor source: a human donor in good health. CDR3s include the opening cysteine and the closing phenylalanine or tryptophan. A D gene is named only where the DNA matches it firmly. Size tells how often a clone was seen (once, few, many) or the class of an expanded clone, and some rows leave it out.

D gene	clone size	V gene	J gene	CDR3 DNA	CDR3 protein
.	.	TRBV5-4	TRBJ2-7	TGTGCCAGCAGCCTGGGGTCCGGGGGCTACGAGCAGTACTTC	CASSLGSGGYEQYF
.	.	TRBV27	TRBJ1-3	TGTGCCAGCAAGAGCTCTGGAAACACCATATATTTT	CASKSSGNTIYF
.	.	TRBV11-2	TRBJ2-5	TGTGCCAGCAGCTCCCCCCATACCCAGTACTTC	CASSSPHTQYF
.	few	TRBV28	TRBJ1-2	TGTGCCAGCAGTTTATACGGGAGTTTCTATGGCTACACCTTC	CASSLYGSFYGYTF
.	.	TRBV28	TRBJ1-1	TGTGCCAGCAGTACTCCGGGGGGGTTGAACACTGAAGCTTTCTTT	CASSTPGGLNTEAFF
.	once	TRBV7-3	TRBJ2-3	TGTGCCAGCAGCCCTGGCCAATTCACAGATACGCAGTATTTT	CASSPGQFTDTQYF
.	.	TRBV30	TRBJ1-2	TGTGCCTGGATAGAGGTCGGAACCAACTATGGCTACACCTTC	CAWIEVGTNYGYTF
.	.	TRBV4-3	TRBJ1-1	TGCGCCAGCAGCCCAAGAGTCGCGGGGAGCACTGAAGCTTTCTTT	CASSPRVAGSTEAFF
TRBD2	.	TRBV7-3	TRBJ2-1	TGTGCCAGCAGCTGGAGCGGGAGGGACGATGAGCAGTTCTTC	CASSWSGRDDEQFF
.	.	TRBV6-5	TRBJ2-2	TGTGCCAGCCGACGTGAGGAGGAGCTGTTTTTT	CASRREEELFF
TRBD2	once	TRBV9	TRBJ2-3	TGTGCCAGCAGCGTAGAACTGACTAGCGGGAGGGGGGGGACAGATACGCAGTATTTT	CASSVELTSGRGGTDTQYF
TRBD2	.	TRBV11-2	TRBJ2-7	TGTGCCAGCAGCTACCGACTAGCGGGCTACGAGCAGTACTTC	CASSYRLAGYEQYF
.	once	TRBV6-1	TRBJ2-1	TGTGCCAGCAGTGAAAGTAGCGCGGTTGAGCAGTTCTTC	CASSESSAVEQFF
.	.	TRBV19	TRBJ2-3	TGTGCCAGTAGTAGCAGGGAAGATACGCAGTATTTT	CASSSREDTQYF
TRBD2	.	TRBV10-3	TRBJ2-1	TGTGCCACCACTAGCGGGAGTGGTGATGAGCAGTTCTTC	CATTSGSGDEQFF
TRBD1	.	TRBV5-1	TRBJ2-1	TGCGCCAGCAGCTCAGGGGGCCGGTACAATGAGCAGTTCTTC	CASSSGGRYNEQFF
.	once	TRBV21-1	TRBJ2-7	TGTGCCAGCCCGACAGCGGGGGGCTTGCAGTACTTC	CASPTAGGLQYF
.	.	TRBV5-1	TRBJ1-5	TGCGCCAGCAGCGAGCCCGGGGGGCCCCAGCATTTT	CASSEPGGPQHF
TRBD1	once	TRBV6-6	TRBJ2-7	TGTGCCAGTTCCAGGGGAAGGACAGGGGGCGGCGAGCAGTACTTC	CASSRGRTGGGEQYF
.	.	TRBV7-2	TRBJ1-1	TGTGCCAGCAGCTTAGGGAGCAGGAACACTGAAGCTTTCTTT	CASSLGSRNTEAFF
TRBD2	.	TRBV4-1	TRBJ2-3	TGCGCCAGCCAGGGGACTAGCGGGACAGATACGCAGTATTTT	CASQGTSGTDTQYF
TRBD1	.	TRBV7-7	TRBJ2-7	TGTGCTAGCAGCCCGGGGACAGGGGGCGCGGGGGAGCAGTACTTC	CASSPGTGGAGEQYF
TRBD1	.	TRBV27	TRBJ2-7	TGTGCCAGCAGTTCCGGGACAGGAGGAAGGAACGAGCAGTACTTC	CASSSGTGGRNEQYF
.	.	TRBV29-1	TRBJ2-2	TGCAGCGGCTCGGAGGGGCGGGGGGAGCTGTTTTTT	CSGSEGRGELFF